A single T cell receptor beta chain is shown here with its context. The data are from a study of beta chain features in type 1 diabetes. The CDR3 contains 14 residues. The V gene's germline CDR1 is SGHRS and CDR2 YFSETQ. V gave up 1 base and J gave up 5 bases, with 12 bases separating them. What was sequenced were expressed TCRB transcripts, since all of the isolated RNA had been reverse transcribed. Sequencing used immunoSEQ multiplex PCR; TCRdb keeps in-frame clones, though not all of them. This table has 20,000 to 30,000 clones, over 60% appearing once. Input material: Tregs from blood. This TCR was recovered from a woman aged 40-49 years in good health. V is TRBV5-1 and J is TRBJ1-1; possibly TRBD1 for D (5 bases). The CDR3 nucleotides are TGCGCCAGCAGCTTGACTTGGGGCGGTACTGAAGCTTTCTTT. It is translated as CASSLTWGGTEAFF.